What follows are 21 T cell receptor beta chains derived from one specimen sequenced in a study of T cell repertoires in cytomegalovirus infection. TCRdb passed the reads through MiXCR, listing each CDR3 protein once. The sample lists over 150,000 distinct CDR3 sequences; under 25% were seen once. Sequenced: PBMCs. The receptors derive from a human donor in good health (CMV status not recorded). Some clones in this sample may be carry-over from other donors' samples.

There are a few counts of this clonotype. The genes are TRBV28 and TRBJ2-6, with D unclear. The CDR3 runs 13 residues. With 8 bases removed from V and 2 bases from J, the gap between germline ends came to 7 bases. Germline V gene data show CDR1 as MDHEN and CDR2 as SYDVKM. The CDR3 region is CASLKTGANVLTF. The CDR3, as DNA: TGTGCCAGCCTAAAAACTGGGGCCAACGTCCTGACTTTC. Together with reference TRBV28 and TRBJ2-6, the CDR3 gives the full variable domain: DVKVTQSSRYLVKRTGEKVFLECVQDMDHENMFWYRQDPGLGLRLIYFSYDVKMKEKGDIPEGYSVSREKKERFSLILESASTNQTSMYLCASLKTGANVLTFGAGSRLTVL.

The genes are TRBV6-6 and TRBJ1-2; tentative D call: TRBD1 (6 bases). The CDR3 runs 16 residues. The germline V gene has CDR1 MNHNY and CDR2 SVGAGI (reference sequence). V was clipped by 5 bases and J by 2 bases, with 18 bases between them. The CDR3, as DNA: TGTGCCAGCAGTCCGATGCGAGGGGGGGCCAACTATGGCTACACCTTC. It specifies CASSPMRGGANYGYTF.

This clonotype was seen more than once but under ten times. V and J are TRBV7-9 and TRBJ1-5; 8 positions match TRBD1. Trimming cost V 4 bases and J 8 bases; bases outside gene matches: 7. The CDR3 is made up of 14 amino acids. The germline gives CDR1 SEHNR, CDR2 FQNEAQ (reference sequence). The CDR3 loop reads CASSWGTGGEPQHF. In nucleotides, the CDR3 is TGTGCCAGCAGCTGGGGGACAGGCGGGGAGCCCCAGCATTTT.

The genes are TRBV2 and TRBJ2-2; weak D call: TRBD1 (6 bases). V was trimmed by 1 base and J by 7 bases, leaving 13 bases between them. This CDR3 is 15 amino acids long. Germline-derived CDR1 and CDR2 are SNHLY and FYNNEI. The CDR3 bases are TGTGCCAGCAGTGAAGTAGCAGGGGCTAACGGGGAGCTGTTTTTT. Translating it yields CASSEVAGANGELFF.

This clonotype showed up just a few times. The gene calls are TRBV28 and TRBJ2-7; D possibly corresponds to TRBD2 (5 bases). V was trimmed by 7 bases and J by 4 bases, leaving 17 bases between them. CDR3 length: 14 amino acids. Germline V lookup: CDR1 MDHEN, CDR2 SYDVKM. CDR3 DNA: TGTGCCAGCACCCCTGGACCCCCGGGATACGAGCAGTACTTC. Encoded protein: CASTPGPPGYEQYF.

The chain joins TRBV6-6 to TRBJ2-1; tentative D call: TRBD1 (5 bases). This CDR3 is 16 amino acids long. CDR1 and CDR2 (germline): MNHNY, SVGAGI (reference sequence). With 0 bases removed from V and 6 bases from J, the gap between germline ends came to 15 bases. The CDR3 sequence: CASSYSPGLRSNEQFF. The CDR3 DNA follows: TGTGCCAGCAGTTACTCTCCAGGGCTTAGGTCCAATGAGCAGTTCTTC.

This clonotype was found once. The J gene is TRBJ2-5, the V gene TRBV6-1, with a weak D call TRBD1 (6 bases). The CDR3 length is 16 residues. Germline V CDR1 and CDR2: MNHNS, SASEGT. Trimming shortened V by 4 bases and J by 7 bases, and 22 bases separated the two germline ends. The CDR3: CASSALAGTHDGTQYF. CDR3 in DNA: TGTGCCAGCAGTGCCTTGGCCGGGACACACGATGGGACCCAGTACTTC.

This clonotype was found a few times. The gene calls are TRBV10-3 and TRBJ1-6; the D is unclear. CDR1 is ENHRY, CDR2 SYGVKD, per germline. V lost 11 bases and J 0 bases, leaving 11 bases between the germline ends. There are 14 residues in the CDR3. The CDR3 coding sequence is TGTGCCGTTTCTCAGGACTCCTATAATTCACCCCTCCACTTT. Its protein is CAVSQDSYNSPLHF.

The gene calls are TRBV6-2 or TRBV6-3 and TRBJ2-3, with TRBD2 matching 11 bases. The V gene's germline CDR1 is MNHEY and CDR2 SVGEGT. V lost 5 bases and J lost 3; bases outside the gene matches: 4. The CDR3 covers 15 residues. DNA of the CDR3: TGTGCCAGCAGTACTAGCGGGAGCAGGACAGATACGCAGTATTTT. This sequence encodes CASSTSGSRTDTQYF.

The chain carries TRBV14 and TRBJ1-4, with no clear D. This CDR3 has 13 amino acids. V lost 3 bases and J lost 4, with 6 bases in between. From germline, CDR1 is SGHDN and CDR2 FVKESK. The CDR3 sequence: CASSHGRNEKLFF. Written as DNA, the CDR3 is TGTGCCAGCAGCCACGGACGTAATGAAAAACTGTTTTTT.

The chain employs TRBV10-3 and TRBJ2-1; no reliable D call. V was shortened by 3 bases and J by 5 bases, with 8 bases between the two germline ends. The germline V gene encodes CDR1 ENHRY and CDR2 SYGVKD. The CDR3 consists of 13 residues. CDR3 loop: CAISDVINNEQFF. CDR3 bases: TGTGCCATCAGTGATGTGATAAACAATGAGCAGTTCTTC.

The rearrangement joins TRBV28 to TRBJ1-5, with TRBD1 as a possible D gene (5 bases). CDR3 length: 15 amino acids. The V end lost 2 bases, the J end lost 3 bases, and 11 bases lay between the germline ends. CDR1 and CDR2 from the germline V gene are MDHEN and SYDVKM. The CDR3 protein is CASSLGGFDNQPQHF. CDR3 coding DNA: TGTGCCAGCAGTTTAGGGGGTTTTGACAATCAGCCCCAGCATTTT.

This clonotype was detected only a few times. This sequence joins TRBV28 and TRBJ1-6, with TRBD1 as a possible D gene (6 bases). Trimming stripped 4 bases from V and 7 bases from J, with 14 bases between. The CDR3 length is 15 residues. The germline V gene encodes CDR1 MDHEN and CDR2 SYDVKM. The DNA of the CDR3 is TGTGCCAGCAGTTCACCACAGGGACTAAATTCACCCCTCCACTTT. Translation gives CASSSPQGLNSPLHF.

The chain combines TRBV5-1 with TRBJ1-1; D is undetermined. Germline V lookup: CDR1 SGHRS, CDR2 YFSETQ. The germline V and J ends were trimmed by 0 bases and 0 bases, with 12 bases remaining between them. The length of the CDR3 is 16 residues. CDR3 coding DNA: TGCGCCAGCAGCTTGGAAGGACGGAAAATGAACACTGAAGCTTTCTTT. Residues: CASSLEGRKMNTEAFF.

The chain couples TRBV6-2 or TRBV6-3 to TRBJ2-3; D ambiguous. Germline V gene lookup returns CDR1 MNHEY and CDR2 SVGEGT. This CDR3 region has 14 residues. Between the trimmed V and J ends, which lost 2 bases and 4 bases, there was a span of 10 bases. CDR3 sequence: CASSYRVFPDTQYF. The CDR3 nucleotides are TGTGCCAGCAGTTACAGGGTATTCCCAGATACGCAGTATTTT.

In nucleotides, the CDR3 is TGTGCCAGCAGATTTAGGGGCGAGGTATACGAGCAGTACTTC. Protein: CASRFRGEVYEQYF. This chain links TRBV28 with TRBJ2-7; a possible D gene is TRBD1 (5 bases). The CDR3 runs 14 residues. The germline V and J ends were trimmed by 6 bases and 4 bases, with 16 bases remaining between them. Germline-derived CDR1 and CDR2 are MDHEN and SYDVKM.

This clonotype was counted between two and nine times. The J gene is TRBJ1-2, the V gene TRBV7-6; the D is unclear. The CDR3 length is 13 residues. Germline CDR1 reads SGHVS; CDR2 reads FNYEAQ. Trimming pared 4 bases from V and 1 base from J, leaving 7 bases between. This CDR3 reads CASSSDLNYGYTF. The CDR3 nucleotides read TGTGCCAGCAGCTCCGACCTTAACTATGGCTACACCTTC. The full variable domain, with the rest looked up from reference TRBV7-6 and TRBJ1-2, is GAGVSQSPRYKVTKRGQDVALRCDPISGHVSLYWYRQALGQGPEFLTYFNYEAQQDKSGLPNDRFSAERPEGSISTLTIQRTEQRDSAMYRCASSSDLNYGYTFGSGTRLTVV.

About this clonotype: Being one base from a much bigger clone, this may be a read error. V and J are TRBV7-2 and TRBJ2-1; TRBD2 matches at 10 bases. The CDR3 length is 17 residues. Germline CDR1 and CDR2: SGHTA and FQGNSA. Unmatched junction bases numbered 10, after V lost 1 base and J lost 7 bases. CDR3 in amino acids: CASSLDLLAGVVNEQFF. The CDR3 coding sequence is TGTGCCAGCAGCTTAGATCTTCTAGCGGGGGTGGTGAATGAGCAGTTCTTC. Supplemented by reference TRBV7-2 and TRBJ2-1, the full variable domain reads GAGVSQSPSNKVTEKGKDVELRCDPISGHTALYWYRQSLGQGLEFLIYFQGNSAPDKSGLPSDRFSAERTGGSVSTLTIQRTQQEDSAVYLCASSLDLLAGVVNEQFFGPGTRLTVL.

This clonotype was seen repeatedly, ten times or more. The rearrangement uses TRBV5-4 and TRBJ2-3; the D gene could be TRBD1 or TRBD2 (5 bases each). The V end lost 0 bases, the J end lost 0 bases, and 14 bases lay between the germline ends. The CDR3 is made up of 17 amino acids. The V gene's germline CDR1 is SGHNT and CDR2 YYREEE (reference sequence). The CDR3 sequence: CASSLDIGASSTDTQYF. The CDR3 DNA follows: TGTGCCAGCAGCTTGGATATCGGGGCCTCTAGCACAGATACGCAGTATTTT.

This sequence joins TRBV5-4 and TRBJ1-5, with D perhaps TRBD1 (5 bases). The CDR3 is 14 amino acids. Trimming stripped 0 bases from V and 7 bases from J, with 11 bases between. Looked up from germline, CDR1 is SGHNT and CDR2 is YYREEE (reference sequence). DNA of the CDR3: TGTGCCAGCAGCTTGGACGGGGCTTGGCAGCCCCAGCATTTT. Amino acid sequence: CASSLDGAWQPQHF.

V and J are TRBV10-3 and TRBJ2-1; no definite D call. This CDR3 spans 12 amino acids. Germline V lookup: CDR1 ENHRY, CDR2 SYGVKD. The V gene lost 7 bases and the J gene lost 0 bases, with 4 bases spanning the gap. The CDR3, as DNA: TGTGCCATCACTGGCTCCTACAATGAGCAGTTCTTC. Translated: CAITGSYNEQFF.